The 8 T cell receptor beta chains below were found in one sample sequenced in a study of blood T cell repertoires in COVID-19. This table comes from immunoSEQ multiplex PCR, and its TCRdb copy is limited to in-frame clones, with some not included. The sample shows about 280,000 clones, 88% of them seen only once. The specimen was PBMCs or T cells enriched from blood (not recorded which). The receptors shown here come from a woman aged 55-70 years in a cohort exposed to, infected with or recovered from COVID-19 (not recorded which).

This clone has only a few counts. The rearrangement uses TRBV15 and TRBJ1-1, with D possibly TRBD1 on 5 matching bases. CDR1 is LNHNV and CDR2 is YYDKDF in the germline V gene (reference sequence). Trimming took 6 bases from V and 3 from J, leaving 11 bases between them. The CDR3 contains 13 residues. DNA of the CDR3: TGTGCCACCAGGGCGGGGGAGGACACTGAAGCTTTCTTT. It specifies CATRAGEDTEAFF.

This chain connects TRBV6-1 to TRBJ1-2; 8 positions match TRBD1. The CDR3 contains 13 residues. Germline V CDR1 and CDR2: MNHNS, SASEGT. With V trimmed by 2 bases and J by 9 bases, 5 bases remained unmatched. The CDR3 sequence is CASSELGQGSYTF. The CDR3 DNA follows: TGTGCCAGCAGTGAACTTGGACAGGGAAGCTACACCTTC.

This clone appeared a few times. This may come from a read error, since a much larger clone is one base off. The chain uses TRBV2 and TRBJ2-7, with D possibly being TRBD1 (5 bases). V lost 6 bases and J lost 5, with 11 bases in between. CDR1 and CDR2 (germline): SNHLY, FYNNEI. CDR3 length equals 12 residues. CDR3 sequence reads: CASRPDSNEQYF. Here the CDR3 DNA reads TGTGCCAGCAGACCTGACAGCAACGAGCAGTACTTC.

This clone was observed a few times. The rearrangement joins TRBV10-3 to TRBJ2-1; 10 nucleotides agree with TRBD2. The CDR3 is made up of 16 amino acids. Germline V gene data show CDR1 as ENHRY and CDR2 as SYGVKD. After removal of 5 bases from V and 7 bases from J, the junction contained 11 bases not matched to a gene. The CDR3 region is CAISPTSGTMGNEQFF. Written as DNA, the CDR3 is TGTGCCATCAGTCCTACTAGCGGGACAATGGGAAATGAGCAGTTCTTC.

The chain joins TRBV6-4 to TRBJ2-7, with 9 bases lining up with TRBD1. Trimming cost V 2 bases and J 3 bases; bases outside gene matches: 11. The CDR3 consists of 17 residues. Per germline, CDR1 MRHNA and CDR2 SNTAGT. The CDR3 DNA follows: TGTGCCAGCAGTGACAACGGGACAGGGCGCATTGACTACGAGCAGTACTTC. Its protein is CASSDNGTGRIDYEQYF.

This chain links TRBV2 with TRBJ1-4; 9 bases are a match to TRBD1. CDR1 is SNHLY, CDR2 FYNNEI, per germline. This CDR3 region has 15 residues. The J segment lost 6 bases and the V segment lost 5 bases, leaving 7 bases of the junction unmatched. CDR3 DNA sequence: TGTGCCAGCAGTTGGACAGGGGTTCGGGATGAAAAACTGTTTTTT. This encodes CASSWTGVRDEKLFF.

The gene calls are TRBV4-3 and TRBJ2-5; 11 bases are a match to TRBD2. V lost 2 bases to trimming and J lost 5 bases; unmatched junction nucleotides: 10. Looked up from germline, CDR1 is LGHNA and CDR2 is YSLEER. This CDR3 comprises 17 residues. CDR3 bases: TGCGCCAGCAGCCAATTGTTAGCGGGAGGGCCCGGGGAGACCCAGTACTTC. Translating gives CASSQLLAGGPGETQYF.

The CDR3 nucleotides read TGTGCCAGCAGGTATAGCCGGGACAGCAATGAGCAGTTCTTC. It translates to CASRYSRDSNEQFF. The chain is built from TRBV2 and TRBJ2-1; TRBD1 agrees at 7 bases. The CDR3 is 14 residues long. The V gene end was trimmed by 6 bases and the J gene end by 6 bases; junction bases not matched to a gene: 8. Germline assignment: CDR1 SNHLY and CDR2 FYNNEI.